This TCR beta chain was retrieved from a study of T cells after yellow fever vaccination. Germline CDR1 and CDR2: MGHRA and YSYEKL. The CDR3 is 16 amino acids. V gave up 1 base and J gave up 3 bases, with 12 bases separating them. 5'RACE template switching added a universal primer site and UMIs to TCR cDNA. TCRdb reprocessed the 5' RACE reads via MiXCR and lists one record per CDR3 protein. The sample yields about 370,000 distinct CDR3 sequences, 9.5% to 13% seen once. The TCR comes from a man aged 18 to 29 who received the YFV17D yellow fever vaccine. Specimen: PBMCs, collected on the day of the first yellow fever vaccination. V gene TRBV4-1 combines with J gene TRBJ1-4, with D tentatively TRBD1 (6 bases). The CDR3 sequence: CASSQGNRAPNEKLFF. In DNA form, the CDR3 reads TGCGCCAGCAGCCAAGGAAACAGGGCCCCTAATGAAAAACTGTTTTTT.